This TCR beta chain was documented in a study of blood T cell repertoires in COVID-19. Study-wide context: Acute-phase and convalescent COVID-19 samples originated in the United States, Italy and Spain. T cells, B-cell-depleted T cells, or PBMCs supplied cDNA or gDNA.

In the original processing: By means of reference gene primer amplification, nucleated cell counts were estimated. The assay was immunoSEQ multiplex PCR, and TCRdb's table has in-frame clones only and misses some. That table is the source of V, J and clone size, and D and trimming were worked out from the DNA. Counted here are about 410,000 clones, roughly 88% occurring once; the ten biggest clones make up 1.4%. This receptor was taken from a woman aged 25 to 39 with active or convalescent COVID-19. The sequencing sample was made of peripheral blood.

The CDR3 spells CASSQMDRNTIYF. CDR3 DNA sequence: TGTGCCAGCAGTCAAATGGACAGAAACACCATATATTTT. J is TRBJ1-3 and V is TRBV7-2, with D perhaps TRBD1 (5 bases). This CDR3 has 13 amino acids. Trimming removed 6 bases from V and 5 bases from J, with 11 bases in between. Germline loops: CDR1 SGHTA, CDR2 FQGNSA.